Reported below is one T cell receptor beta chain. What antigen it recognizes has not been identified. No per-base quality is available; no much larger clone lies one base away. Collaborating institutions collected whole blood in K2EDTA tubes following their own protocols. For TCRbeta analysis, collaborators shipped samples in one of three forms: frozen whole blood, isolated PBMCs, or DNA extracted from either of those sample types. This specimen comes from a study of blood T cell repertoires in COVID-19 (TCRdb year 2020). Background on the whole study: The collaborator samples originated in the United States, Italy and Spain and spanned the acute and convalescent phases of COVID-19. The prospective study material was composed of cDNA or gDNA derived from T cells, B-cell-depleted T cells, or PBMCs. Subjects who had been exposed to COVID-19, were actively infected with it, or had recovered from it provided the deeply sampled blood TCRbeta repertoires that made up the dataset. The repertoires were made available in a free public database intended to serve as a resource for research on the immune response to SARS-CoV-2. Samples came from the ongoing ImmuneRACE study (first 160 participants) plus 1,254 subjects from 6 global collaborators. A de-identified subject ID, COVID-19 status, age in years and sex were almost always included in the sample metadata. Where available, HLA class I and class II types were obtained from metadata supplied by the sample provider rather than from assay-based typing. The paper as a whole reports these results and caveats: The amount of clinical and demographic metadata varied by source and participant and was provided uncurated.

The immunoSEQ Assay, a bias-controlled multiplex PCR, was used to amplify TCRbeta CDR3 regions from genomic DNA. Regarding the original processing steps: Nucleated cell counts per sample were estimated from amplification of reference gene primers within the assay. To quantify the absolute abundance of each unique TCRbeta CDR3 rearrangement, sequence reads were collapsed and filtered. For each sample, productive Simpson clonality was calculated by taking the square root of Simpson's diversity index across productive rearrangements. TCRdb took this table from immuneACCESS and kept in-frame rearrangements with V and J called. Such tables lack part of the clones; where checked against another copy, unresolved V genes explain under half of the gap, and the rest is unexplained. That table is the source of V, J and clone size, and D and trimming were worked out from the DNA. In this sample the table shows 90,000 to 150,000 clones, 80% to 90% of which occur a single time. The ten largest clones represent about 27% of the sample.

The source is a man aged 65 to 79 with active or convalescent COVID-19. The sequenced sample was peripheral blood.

The CDR3 sequence is CASSYSSGLAKTQYF. The base sequence is TGTGCCAGCAGTTACTCTTCGGGACTAGCGAAGACCCAGTACTTC. The sequence links TRBV6-2 or TRBV6-3 to TRBJ2-5, with 10 bases matching TRBD2. The CDR3 runs 15 residues from the cysteine to the phenylalanine. The read is trimmed to its CDR3 DNA, 45 bases read in frame from base 1. CDR1 and CDR2, looked up from the germline V gene, are MNHEY and SVGEGT. Germline trimming: 0 bases from V, 6 bases from J; junction bases outside gene matches: 4.